A single sample gave rise to the 26 T cell receptor beta chains below, sequenced in a study of CD8 T cells in ankylosing spondylitis. TCRdb called the 5' RACE reads again in MiXCR, with one record for every CDR3 protein. The profile shows a few hundred thousand distinct CDR3 sequences, over 9.5% of them singletons. The source material was blood, either unsorted or a sorted T cell fraction (not recorded which). The receptors were sampled from a male donor with ankylosing spondylitis or in good health (not recorded which).

This clonotype was seen repeatedly, ten times or more. V usage is TRBV20-1 and J usage is TRBJ2-3, with 15 bases identical to TRBD2. This CDR3 comprises 16 residues. The V gene end was trimmed by 3 bases and the J gene end by 5 bases; junction bases not matched to a gene: 6. The germline V gene has CDR1 DFQATT and CDR2 SNEGSKA (reference sequence). CDR3 sequence reads: CSASPGLAGGGDTQYF. The CDR3 nucleotides read TGCAGTGCTAGTCCAGGACTAGCGGGGGGGGGAGATACGCAGTATTTT.

This clonotype was seen many times. V is TRBV5-5 and J is TRBJ1-1; tentative D call: TRBD1 (5 bases). Germline-derived CDR1 and CDR2 are SGHKS and YYEKEE (reference sequence). Trimming removed 0 bases from V and 5 bases from J, with 14 bases in between. The CDR3 is made up of 15 amino acids. CDR3 sequence: CASSLVGGARTEAFF. Written as DNA, the CDR3 is TGTGCCAGCAGCTTGGTGGGGGGTGCAAGGACTGAAGCTTTCTTT.

The chain is built from TRBV7-9 and TRBJ2-3; 7 bases line up with TRBD1. This CDR3 region has 15 residues. Trimming at V came to 3 bases and at J to 7 bases, leaving 10 bases not matched to a gene. Germline V gives CDR1 SEHNR, CDR2 FQNEAQ (reference sequence). The CDR3 DNA follows: TGTGCCAGCAGCTTTGATAGGGGGCGTGAGAATACGCAGTATTTT. This encodes CASSFDRGRENTQYF.

This clonotype was seen ten or more times. The chain couples TRBV7-2 to TRBJ1-5; a possible D gene is TRBD1 (6 bases). CDR3 length equals 17 residues. Germline V gives CDR1 SGHTA, CDR2 FQGNSA. V gave up 5 bases and J gave up 0 bases, with 17 bases separating them. In DNA form, the CDR3 reads TGTGCCAGCAGCCTGCGAGGGGGGGCCTATAGCAATCAGCCCCAGCATTTT. Its protein is CASSLRGGAYSNQPQHF. The variable domain in full, completed from reference TRBV7-2 and TRBJ1-5, reads GAGVSQSPSNKVTEKGKDVELRCDPISGHTALYWYRQSLGQGLEFLIYFQGNSAPDKSGLPSDRFSAERTGGSVSTLTIQRTQQEDSAVYLCASSLRGGAYSNQPQHFGDGTRLSIL.

The sample holds many counts of this clonotype. J is TRBJ1-4 and V is TRBV20-1; 10 positions agree with TRBD1. Germline V lookup: CDR1 DFQATT, CDR2 SNEGSKA (reference sequence). Trimming took 6 bases from V and 3 from J; bases not matched to a gene: 10. The CDR3 sequence is 16 residues long. DNA for the CDR3: TGCAGTGCGAGACAGGGGGCCTCTATGGCTAATGAAAAACTGTTTTTT. Translation gives CSARQGASMANEKLFF.

This clonotype has at least ten counts. This chain's CDR3 is CASSQTDAGQYF. DNA of the CDR3: TGTGCCAGCAGCCAAACAGACGCGGGGCAGTACTTC. The rearrangement links TRBV12-3 or TRBV12-4 to TRBJ2-7, with D possibly TRBD2 on 5 matching bases. CDR3 length equals 12 residues. V dropped 6 bases and J dropped 9 bases, with 15 bases sitting between them.

This clonotype has at least ten counts. V is TRBV18 and J is TRBJ1-2; D may be TRBD1 (5 bases). Trimming removed 2 bases at V and 3 bases at J, with 7 bases between. This CDR3 region has 13 residues. Per germline, CDR1 KGHSH and CDR2 LQKENI. The CDR3 here is CASSPRDDYGYTF. DNA for the CDR3: TGTGCCAGCTCACCAAGGGACGACTATGGCTACACCTTC.

This clonotype was seen a few times. The chain uses TRBV24-1 and TRBJ1-5, with 9 nucleotides matching TRBD1. The junction had 4 bases not matched to a gene; V was cut back by 2 bases and J by 3 bases. CDR3 length: 16 amino acids. Per germline, CDR1 KGHDR and CDR2 SFDVKD. In nucleotides, the CDR3 is TGTGCCACCAGTGATTCGGGACAGGGTAACAATCAGCCCCAGCATTTT. Its translation is CATSDSGQGNNQPQHF.

This clonotype was seen a handful of times. V and J are TRBV3-1 and TRBJ2-7, with TRBD2 matching over 8 bases. V gave up 5 bases and J gave up 0 bases; unmatched junction bases: 9. CDR3 length: 16 residues. CDR1 and CDR2 from the germline V gene are LGHDT and YNNKEL (reference sequence). This CDR3 is CASSLIAGSGSYEQYF. In DNA, the CDR3 is TGTGCCAGCAGCTTAATAGCGGGGTCAGGCTCCTACGAGCAGTACTTC.

Ten or more counts support this clonotype. The rearrangement links TRBV29-1 to TRBJ2-7; D may be TRBD1 (5 bases). The CDR3 sequence is 11 residues long. Germline values: CDR1 SQVTM, CDR2 ANQGSEA. The V end lost 7 bases, the J end lost 4 bases, and 11 bases lay between the germline ends. The CDR3 spells CSGGTGYEQYF. CDR3 bases: TGCAGCGGAGGAACAGGTTACGAGCAGTACTTC.

There are many counts of this clonotype. The gene calls are TRBV5-8 and TRBJ2-1, with TRBD1 identical over 7 bases. The V segment lost 4 bases and the J segment 7 bases; nucleotides outside the gene matches: 11. This CDR3 is built from 15 residues. In germline, CDR1 is SGHTS, CDR2 YDEGEE. The CDR3 DNA follows: TGTGCCAGCAGCATTGAAACAGGGGTTCGGAATGAGCAGTTCTTC. Protein product: CASSIETGVRNEQFF. Using reference TRBV5-8 and TRBJ2-1 for the parts outside the CDR3, the full variable domain is EAGVTQSPTHLIKTRGQQATLRCSPISGHTSVYWYQQALGLGLQFLLWYDEGEERNRGNFPPRFSGRQFPNYSSELNVNALELEDSALYLCASSIETGVRNEQFFGPGTRLTVL.

Ten or more counts support this clonotype. This chain links TRBV5-1 with TRBJ1-4, with a weak D call TRBD1 (6 bases). Germline V lookup: CDR1 SGHRS, CDR2 YFSETQ. Trimming took 0 bases from V and 5 from J, leaving 14 bases between them. The CDR3 totals 16 residues. CDR3 DNA: TGCGCCAGCAGCTTGGGCTCGACAGGTGACAATGAAAAACTGTTTTTT. Encoded protein: CASSLGSTGDNEKLFF. Supplemented by reference TRBV5-1 and TRBJ1-4, the full variable domain reads KAGVTQTPRYLIKTRGQQVTLSCSPISGHRSVSWYQQTPGQGLQFLFEYFSETQRNKGNFPGRFSGRQFSNSRSEMNVSTLELGDSALYLCASSLGSTGDNEKLFFGSGTQLSVL.

The chain employs TRBV3-1 and TRBJ2-3; 9 nucleotides agree with TRBD1. The CDR3 runs to 17 residues. The V segment lost 0 bases and the J segment 6 bases; nucleotides outside the gene matches: 10. Germline V gene lookup returns CDR1 LGHDT and CDR2 YNNKEL (reference sequence). The CDR3 spells CASSQEVTGGTGDTQYF. DNA of the CDR3: TGTGCCAGCAGCCAAGAGGTTACAGGGGGCACGGGGGATACGCAGTATTTT.

This chain joins TRBV12-3 or TRBV12-4 and TRBJ2-7, with TRBD2 matching 11 bases. This CDR3 has 16 amino acids. V was pared by 3 bases and J by 1 base, with 5 bases of the junction left unmatched. CDR3 bases: TGTGCCAGCAGTTTCAATAGCGGGGGGGCGTCCTACGAGCAGTACTTC. It is translated as CASSFNSGGASYEQYF.

This clonotype was observed many times. The rearrangement joins TRBV7-3 to TRBJ1-3; tentative D call: TRBD1 (6 bases). CDR1 SGHTA and CDR2 FQGTGA come from the germline V gene. V dropped 4 bases and J dropped 2 bases, with 9 bases sitting between them. This CDR3 spans 14 amino acids. CDR3 sequence reads: CASSSGGPGNTIYF. The DNA for the CDR3 is TGTGCCAGCAGCTCCGGGGGGCCTGGAAACACCATATATTTT.

V gene TRBV7-2 combines with J gene TRBJ2-3; a weak D match, TRBD2 (6 bases). This CDR3 region has 13 residues. Trimming cost V 6 bases and J 7 bases, with 14 bases left between them. Germline lookup yields CDR1 SGHTA and CDR2 FQGNSA. The DNA of the CDR3 is TGTGCCAGCAGACTAGCCGCGGGGAATACGCAGTATTTT. Protein sequence: CASRLAAGNTQYF.

This clonotype occurred many times. The gene calls are TRBV20-1 and TRBJ2-2; 8 bases line up with TRBD2. Germline CDR1 reads DFQATT; CDR2 reads SNEGSKA (reference sequence). Germline trimming cut 3 bases from V and 8 bases from J; bases unmatched to any gene: 17. The CDR3 has 17 residues. CDR3 region: CSASYGSQRGTLGELFF. DNA for the CDR3: TGCAGTGCTAGTTATGGGAGCCAGCGGGGGACGTTAGGGGAGCTGTTTTTT.

This clonotype was counted at least ten times. The chain has TRBV27 and TRBJ2-1; TRBD1 agrees at 12 bases. Germline loops: CDR1 MNHEY, CDR2 SMNVEV (reference sequence). Unmatched junction bases numbered 6, after V lost 5 bases and J lost 7 bases. The CDR3 runs to 15 residues. CDR3 nucleotide sequence: TGTGCCAGCAGTCTCGGGACAGGGGGCAGGAATGAGCAGTTCTTC. Protein: CASSLGTGGRNEQFF.

This clonotype was picked up many times. This chain uses TRBV6-6 with TRBJ2-7; D remains unclear. The germline gives CDR1 MNHNY, CDR2 SVGAGI (reference sequence). Trimming cost V 0 bases and J 6 bases, with 9 bases left between them. CDR3 length equals 13 residues. The CDR3 DNA is TGTGCCAGCAGTTACTCCCGCGATGTCGAGCAGTACTTC. It encodes CASSYSRDVEQYF.

This clonotype was recorded at least ten times. V and J are TRBV28 and TRBJ2-1; 9 bases agree with TRBD2. V shed 5 bases and J 8 bases; nucleotides not matched to a gene: 16. CDR1 MDHEN and CDR2 SYDVKM come from the germline V gene. The CDR3 covers 17 residues. The CDR3 nucleotides are TGTGCCAGCAGTCTGGGCCGGCTAGCGGGGAGAAGGGATGAGCAGTTCTTC. It translates to CASSLGRLAGRRDEQFF.

In its sample, this clonotype was seen many times. The gene calls are TRBV7-6 and TRBJ2-2, with 13 bases aligning to TRBD2. CDR1 and CDR2 (germline): SGHVS, FNYEAQ. This CDR3 region has 16 residues. Trimming at V came to 5 bases and at J to 4 bases, leaving 4 bases not matched to a gene. In DNA, the CDR3 is TGTGCCAGCAGCCAAAGGACTAGCGGGGGCACCGGGGAGCTGTTTTTT. Protein sequence: CASSQRTSGGTGELFF.

This clonotype showed up many times. This chain uses TRBV12-3 or TRBV12-4 with TRBJ2-6; D perhaps matches TRBD1 (5 bases). V was shortened by 8 bases and J by 1 base, with 12 bases between the two germline ends. The CDR3 has 15 residues. For the CDR3, the DNA is TGTGCCAGCGGCAGGGTAGGGTCTGGGGCCAACGTCCTGACTTTC. It codes for CASGRVGSGANVLTF.

This clonotype was recorded a few times. The CDR3 region is CASSLRGQKQETQYF. As DNA, the CDR3 is TGTGCCAGCAGTTTACGGGGACAGAAGCAAGAGACCCAGTACTTC. This sequence joins TRBV28 and TRBJ2-5, with 7 nucleotides matching TRBD1. Germline V gives CDR1 MDHEN, CDR2 SYDVKM. The CDR3 contains 15 residues. Trimming removed 2 bases from V and 2 bases from J; junction bases left unmatched: 5.

This clonotype was found many times. V is TRBV5-1 and J is TRBJ2-5; D might be TRBD2 (6 bases). The CDR3 sequence is 14 residues long. V shed 0 bases and J shed 5 bases, with 11 bases lying between them. Germline CDR1 and CDR2: SGHRS and YFSETQ. In nucleotides, the CDR3 is TGCGCCAGCAGCTTGGACGGGGGTTGGGAGACCCAGTACTTC. Its protein is CASSLDGGWETQYF.

In this sample, this clonotype turned up a few times. The rearrangement joins TRBV15 to TRBJ2-7; D uncertain. Germline CDR1 and CDR2: LNHNV and YYDKDF (reference sequence). CDR3 size: 14 residues. V was shortened by 3 bases and J by 5 bases, with 14 bases between the two germline ends. The CDR3: CATSRSLGFHEQYF. The DNA for the CDR3 is TGTGCCACCAGCAGGTCGCTTGGGTTCCACGAGCAGTACTTC.

This clonotype was observed a handful of times. This chain links TRBV7-9 with TRBJ1-5, with TRBD1 identical over 7 bases. Trimming at V came to 0 bases and at J to 2 bases, leaving 4 bases not matched to a gene. The CDR3 has 16 residues. Germline assignment: CDR1 SEHNR and CDR2 FQNEAQ (reference sequence). The CDR3 DNA sequence: TGTGCCAGCAGCTTAGCCACAGGGGTCGGCAATCAGCCCCAGCATTTT. It encodes CASSLATGVGNQPQHF.